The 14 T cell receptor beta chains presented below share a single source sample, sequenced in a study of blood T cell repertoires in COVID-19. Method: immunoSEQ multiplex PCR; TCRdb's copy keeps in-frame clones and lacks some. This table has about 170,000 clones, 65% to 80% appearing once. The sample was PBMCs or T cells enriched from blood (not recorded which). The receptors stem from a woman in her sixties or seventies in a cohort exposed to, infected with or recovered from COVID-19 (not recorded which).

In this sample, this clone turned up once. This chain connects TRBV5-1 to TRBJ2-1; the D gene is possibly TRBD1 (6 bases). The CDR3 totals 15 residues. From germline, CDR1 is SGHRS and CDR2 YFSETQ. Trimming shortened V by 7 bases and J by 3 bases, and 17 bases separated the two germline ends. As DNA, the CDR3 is TGCGCCAGCTCCCGGGACACCGGACTCTACAATGAGCAGTTCTTC. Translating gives CASSRDTGLYNEQFF.

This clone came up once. The CDR3 loop reads CASSLAVLTPDNTQYF. CDR3 nucleotide sequence: TGTGCCAGCAGCTTAGCCGTCCTAACCCCGGACAATACGCAGTATTTT. V gene TRBV7-2 combines with J gene TRBJ2-3; the D gene is possibly TRBD1 (5 bases). The CDR3 is made up of 16 amino acids. Looked up from germline, CDR1 is SGHTA and CDR2 is FQGNSA. V was trimmed by 0 bases and J by 7 bases, leaving 17 bases between them.

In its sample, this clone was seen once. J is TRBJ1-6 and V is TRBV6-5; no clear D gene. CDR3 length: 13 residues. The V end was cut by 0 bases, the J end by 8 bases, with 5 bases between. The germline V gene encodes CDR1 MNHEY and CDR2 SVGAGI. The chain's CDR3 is CASSYSGDSPLHF. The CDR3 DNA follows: TGTGCCAGCAGTTACTCCGGGGATTCACCCCTCCACTTT.

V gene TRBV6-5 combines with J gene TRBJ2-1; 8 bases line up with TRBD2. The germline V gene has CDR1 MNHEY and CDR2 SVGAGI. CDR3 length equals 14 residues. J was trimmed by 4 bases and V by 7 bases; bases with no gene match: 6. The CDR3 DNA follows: TGTGCCAGCAATGTCCAGCGGGAGTACAATGAGCAGTTCTTC. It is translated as CASNVQREYNEQFF.

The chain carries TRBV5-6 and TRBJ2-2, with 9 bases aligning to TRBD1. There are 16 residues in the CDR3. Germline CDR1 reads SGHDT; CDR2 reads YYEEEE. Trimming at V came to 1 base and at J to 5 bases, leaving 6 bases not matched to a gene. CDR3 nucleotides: TGTGCCAGCAGCTTGCCTGGGACAGGGTCTACCGGGGAGCTGTTTTTT. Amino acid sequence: CASSLPGTGSTGELFF.

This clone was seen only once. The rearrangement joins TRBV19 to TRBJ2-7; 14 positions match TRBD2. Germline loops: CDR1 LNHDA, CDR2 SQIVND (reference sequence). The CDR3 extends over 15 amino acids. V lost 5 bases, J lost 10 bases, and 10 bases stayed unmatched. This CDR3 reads CASSPRTSGRSKQYF. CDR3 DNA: TGTGCCAGTAGTCCAAGGACTAGCGGGAGGTCCAAACAGTACTTC. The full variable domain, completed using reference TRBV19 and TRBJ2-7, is DGGITQSPKYLFRKEGQNVTLSCEQNLNHDAMYWYRQDPGQGLRLIYYSQIVNDFQKGDIAEGYSVSREKKESFPLTVTSAQKNPTAFYLCASSPRTSGRSKQYFGPGTRLTVT.

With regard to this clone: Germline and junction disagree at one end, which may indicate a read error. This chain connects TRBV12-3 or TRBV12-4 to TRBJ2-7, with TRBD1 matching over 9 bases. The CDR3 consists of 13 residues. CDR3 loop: CASSLGVRDRVDF. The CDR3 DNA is TGTGCCAGCAGTTTAGGGGTGAGGGACAGGGTAGACTTC.

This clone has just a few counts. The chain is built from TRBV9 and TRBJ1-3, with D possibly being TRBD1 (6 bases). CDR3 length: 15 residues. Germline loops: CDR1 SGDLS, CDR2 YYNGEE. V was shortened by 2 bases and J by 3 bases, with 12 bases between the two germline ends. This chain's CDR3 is CASSVRGASGNTIYF. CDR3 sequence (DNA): TGTGCCAGCAGCGTTCGGGGGGCGAGTGGAAACACCATATATTTT.

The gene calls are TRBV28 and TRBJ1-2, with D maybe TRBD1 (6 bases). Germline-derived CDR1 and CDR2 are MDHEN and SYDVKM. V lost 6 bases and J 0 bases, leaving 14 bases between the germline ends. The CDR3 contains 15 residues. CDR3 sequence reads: CASSLSQGTNYGYTF. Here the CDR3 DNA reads TGTGCCAGCAGCCTATCACAGGGAACTAACTATGGCTACACCTTC.

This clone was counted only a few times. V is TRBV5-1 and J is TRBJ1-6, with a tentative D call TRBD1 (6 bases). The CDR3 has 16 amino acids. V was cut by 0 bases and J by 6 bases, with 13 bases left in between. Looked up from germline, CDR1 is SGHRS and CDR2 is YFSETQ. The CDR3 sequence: CASSLALDRSNSPLHF. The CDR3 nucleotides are TGCGCCAGCAGCTTGGCACTAGACAGGTCTAATTCACCCCTCCACTTT. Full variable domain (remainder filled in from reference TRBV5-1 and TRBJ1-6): KAGVTQTPRYLIKTRGQQVTLSCSPISGHRSVSWYQQTPGQGLQFLFEYFSETQRNKGNFPGRFSGRQFSNSRSEMNVSTLELGDSALYLCASSLALDRSNSPLHFGNGTRLTVT.

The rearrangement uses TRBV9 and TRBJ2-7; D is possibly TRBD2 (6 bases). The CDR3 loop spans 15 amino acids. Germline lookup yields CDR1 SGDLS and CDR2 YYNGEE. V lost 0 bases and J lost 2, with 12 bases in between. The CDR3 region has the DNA TGTGCCAGCAGCGTAGGCCTAGCGAACCCCTACGAGCAGTACTTC. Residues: CASSVGLANPYEQYF.

This CDR3 is CASSPRGQYEQYF. The CDR3 DNA is TGCGCCAGCAGCCCAAGGGGCCAATACGAGCAGTACTTC. The rearrangement uses TRBV5-1 and TRBJ2-7; D perhaps matches TRBD1 (5 bases). Germline V gene sequence: CDR1 SGHRS, CDR2 YFSETQ. This CDR3 spans 13 amino acids. V lost 4 bases and J 4 bases, leaving 12 bases between the germline ends.

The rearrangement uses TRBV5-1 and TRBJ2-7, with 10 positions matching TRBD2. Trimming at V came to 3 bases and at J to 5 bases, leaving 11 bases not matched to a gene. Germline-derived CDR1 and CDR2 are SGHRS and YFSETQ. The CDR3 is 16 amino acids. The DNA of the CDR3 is TGCGCCAGCAGCTCTCGGGCTAGCGGGAGCGAAAACGAGCAGTACTTC. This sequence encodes CASSSRASGSENEQYF.

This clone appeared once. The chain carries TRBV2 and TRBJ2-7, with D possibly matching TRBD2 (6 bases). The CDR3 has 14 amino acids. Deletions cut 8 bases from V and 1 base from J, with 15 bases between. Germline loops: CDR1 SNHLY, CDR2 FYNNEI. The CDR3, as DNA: TGTGCCAGCCAGGAGGGAACGGGTTCCTACGAGCAGTACTTC. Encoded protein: CASQEGTGSYEQYF.